These 11 T cell receptor beta chains were sequenced from one sample in a study of response to subunit inactivated influenza vaccine (dated by TCRdb to the late 2010s). Libraries were constructed by RT-PCR. The reads were generated on an Illumina HiSeq 2500. Using fastp at Q25 and MiXCR, TCRdb reprocessed the public reads and kept productive beta chains. Identical CDR3 proteins give one entry, which carries the most common genes and DNA. Counted in this sample were 600,000 to 850,000 distinct CDR3 sequences; approximately 15% of them appeared once. About 7.4% of the sample comes from the top ten. The source material was PBMCs from blood, sampled around 14 days before vaccination. The receptors were sampled from a man between 45 and 60 years old who received an inactivated influenza vaccine. Donor details come from another sample of the same person, matched by shared clones.

The chain combines TRBV12-3 or TRBV12-4 with TRBJ2-2, with TRBD2 matching over 8 bases. The CDR3 totals 14 residues. After removal of 6 bases from V and 4 bases from J, the junction contained 4 bases not matched to a gene. The CDR3 loop reads CASRKAGATGELFF. CDR3 DNA sequence: TGTGCCAGCAGAAAAGCGGGAGCCACCGGGGAGCTGTTTTTT.

CDR3 region: CASSDLTSGGYNEQFF. Here the CDR3 DNA reads TGTGCCAGCAGTGACTTGACTAGCGGGGGTTACAATGAGCAGTTCTTC. V is TRBV25-1 and J is TRBJ2-1; the match to TRBD2 covers 12 bases. J was trimmed by 4 bases and V by 3 bases; bases with no gene match: 4. This CDR3 region has 16 residues. The V gene's germline CDR1 is MGHDK and CDR2 SYGVNS.

The chain links TRBV20-1 to TRBJ1-5; 9 bases map to TRBD1. Germline-derived CDR1 and CDR2 are DFQATT and SNEGSKA (reference sequence). After removal of 3 bases from V and 0 bases from J, the junction contained 6 bases not matched to a gene. The CDR3 has 16 amino acids. Here the CDR3 DNA reads TGCAGTGCTAGGACAGGGGGTTCCAATAGCAATCAGCCCCAGCATTTT. Translation gives CSARTGGSNSNQPQHF.

In this sample, this clonotype turned up a few times. V usage is TRBV29-1 and J usage is TRBJ2-7, with 9 bases lining up with TRBD1. CDR3 size: 12 residues. V was pared by 7 bases and J by 6 bases, with 7 bases of the junction left unmatched. Germline CDR1 SQVTM, CDR2 ANQGSEA. Here the CDR3 reads CSGGTGLGEQYF. The CDR3 nucleotides are TGCAGCGGGGGGACAGGGTTAGGCGAGCAGTACTTC.

This clonotype was detected a few times. The chain carries TRBV4-2 and TRBJ2-1; D is undetermined. The CDR3 sequence is 13 residues long. The germline gives CDR1 LGHNA, CDR2 YNFKEQ. Trimming took off 0 bases at V and 8 bases at J, with 8 bases between the two ends. CDR3 sequence: CASSQDPVHEQFF. The CDR3 DNA reads TGTGCCAGCAGCCAAGATCCTGTCCATGAGCAGTTCTTC.

This clonotype was recorded at least ten times. The gene calls are TRBV5-6 and TRBJ2-5; TRBD1 agrees at 8 bases. V lost 5 bases and J lost 1; bases outside the gene matches: 16. The CDR3 is made up of 18 amino acids. The germline CDR1 and CDR2 sequences are SGHDT and YYEEEE. The CDR3 DNA is TGTGCCAGCAGACTTACCCAGGAACTTGGACAGGGCCAAGAGACCCAGTACTTC. This encodes CASRLTQELGQGQETQYF.

A few counts support this clonotype. This chain links TRBV21-1 with TRBJ1-2; the table's D call, TRBD1, has no DNA check behind it. TRBV21-1 is a pseudogene segment. This CDR3 has 16 residues. DNA of the CDR3: TGTGCCAGCAGCATAAATCCTTCCGAGAGGGGTTACGGCTACACCTTC. Translated, it gives CASSINPSERGYGYTF.

This rearrangement joins TRBV29-1 to TRBJ2-7; 9 nucleotides align to TRBD1. V was clipped by 4 bases and J by 2 bases; unmatched bases: 6. Germline V gene lookup returns CDR1 SQVTM and CDR2 ANQGSEA. CDR3 size: 14 residues. The CDR3 region is CSVARTGDPYEQYF. The CDR3 region has the DNA TGCAGCGTTGCACGGACAGGGGACCCCTACGAGCAGTACTTC.

This clonotype has more than one count but fewer than ten. The chain couples TRBV7-6 to TRBJ2-7; no reliable D call. The CDR3 extends over 12 amino acids. The germline V gene encodes CDR1 SGHVS and CDR2 FNYEAQ. Trimming removed 0 bases from V and 5 bases from J, with 5 bases in between. In DNA, the CDR3 is TGTGCCAGCAGCTTAGCGAAGGACGAGCAGTACTTC. It specifies CASSLAKDEQYF.

There are many counts of this clonotype. This chain uses TRBV7-9 with TRBJ1-4; a possible D gene is TRBD1 (5 bases). CDR1 SEHNR and CDR2 FQNEAQ come from the germline V gene (reference sequence). V was trimmed by 5 bases and J by 5 bases, leaving 12 bases between them. The CDR3 runs to 14 residues. As DNA, the CDR3 is TGTGCCAGCAGCCCCGGGGGGGGAAATGAAAAACTGTTTTTT. This translates into CASSPGGGNEKLFF.

The gene calls are TRBV28 and TRBJ2-7; no clear D gene. With 3 bases removed from V and 4 bases from J, the gap between germline ends came to 16 bases. The CDR3 is made up of 15 amino acids. Germline loops: CDR1 MDHEN, CDR2 SYDVKM. The CDR3 nucleotides are TGTGCCAGCAGTTTTATTGTCCTGCGAGAGTACGAGCAGTACTTC. This gives the protein CASSFIVLREYEQYF.